In this sample, the clone carrying this T cell receptor beta chain turned up a few times. In the PCR, 60 Vbeta and 13 Jbeta primers were used. Sequencing used immunoSEQ multiplex PCR; TCRdb keeps in-frame clones, though not all of them. The sample shows about 200,000 clones, roughly 77% of them seen only once. This sample stems from a study of cytomegalovirus exposure and HLA in healthy donors. The CDR3 extends over 14 amino acids. Germline V gives CDR1 SNHLY, CDR2 FYNNEI. After removal of 10 bases from V and 8 bases from J, the junction contained 12 bases not matched to a gene. Sequencing used PBMCs. This TCR was sampled from a male donor in good health and CMV-seropositive. The genes are TRBV2 and TRBJ1-1, with 11 bases that match TRBD1. Here the CDR3 reads CATSRDRGTNEAFF. For the CDR3, the DNA is TGTGCCACATCCCGGGACAGGGGGACCAACGAAGCTTTCTTT.